These 26 T cell receptor beta chains came from one sample sequenced in a study of blood T cell repertoires in COVID-19 (dated by TCRdb to between 2020 and 2021). The library came from the immunoSEQ multiplex PCR assay. This immuneACCESS table, as held by TCRdb, lists in-frame sequences with V and J called but not all clones. Of the missing ones, under half trace to an unresolved V gene in checked studies; the others have no known cause. Here the sample has about 170,000 clones; about 82% occur a single time. In total, the top ten clones hold approximately 8% of the sample. The specimen sequenced was peripheral blood. These receptor sequences come from a woman older than 75 with COVID-19, enrolled during active disease.

This chain joins TRBV5-4 and TRBJ2-3; D might be TRBD2 (5 bases). V lost 7 bases and J 0 bases, leaving 15 bases between the germline ends. CDR1 is SGHNT and CDR2 is YYREEE in the germline V gene (reference sequence). The CDR3 runs to 15 residues. The CDR3 DNA reads as TGTGCCAGCCGCAGCGGCCGTCGAAGCACAGATACGCAGTATTTT. Protein product: CASRSGRRSTDTQYF.

V usage is TRBV19 and J usage is TRBJ1-1, with 8 bases lining up with TRBD1. This CDR3 is 16 amino acids long. The J segment lost 1 base and the V segment lost 0 bases, leaving 4 bases of the junction unmatched. Germline V lookup: CDR1 LNHDA, CDR2 SQIVND (reference sequence). CDR3 DNA: TGTGCCAGTAGTATAGATCGCCAGGGGGCGAACACTGAAGCTTTCTTT. Its translation is CASSIDRQGANTEAFF.

Remarks on this clone: It may be a read error: a sequence one base away is much more abundant. Other DNA sequences of this sample code for an identical CDR3. The chain links TRBV12-3 or TRBV12-4 to TRBJ1-1, with D possibly TRBD1 on 5 matching bases. The CDR3 is 13 amino acids. V gave up 5 bases and J gave up 0 bases, with 7 bases separating them. The CDR3 DNA reads TGTGCCAGCAGTCAGACAGTGAACACTGAAGCTTTCTTT. It yields the protein CASSQTVNTEAFF.

This clone was detected once. The chain recombines TRBV18 with TRBJ1-5; tentatively, D is TRBD1 (5 bases). Germline CDR1 is KGHSH and CDR2 is LQKENI. Trimming removed 3 bases at V and 5 bases at J, with 11 bases between. This CDR3 contains 14 residues. The CDR3 DNA reads TGTGCCAGCTCACCGGGGGGAGGGGATCAGCCCCAGCATTTT. Translated, it gives CASSPGGGDQPQHF.

V and J are TRBV20-1 and TRBJ1-2; a possible D gene is TRBD1 (5 bases). V was trimmed by 3 bases and J by 0 bases, leaving 8 bases between them. The CDR3 is 13 amino acids. In germline, CDR1 is DFQATT, CDR2 SNEGSKA (reference sequence). CDR3 residues: CSASTGTNYGYTF. CDR3 in DNA: TGCAGTGCTAGTACAGGTACTAACTATGGCTACACCTTC.

With respect to this clone: Other DNA sequences in the sample encode the same CDR3. The chain is built from TRBV7-9 and TRBJ1-1; 9 bases match TRBD1. Germline V gene data show CDR1 as SEHNR and CDR2 as FQNEAQ (reference sequence). Losses at the gene ends were 3 bases for V and 2 bases for J; bases not matched to a gene: 7. This CDR3 contains 16 residues. The DNA for the CDR3 is TGTGCCAGCAGCTTGGGCTTGGGACAGGGTAACACTGAAGCTTTCTTT. This sequence encodes CASSLGLGQGNTEAFF.

J is TRBJ1-1 and V is TRBV4-1; 11 bases map to TRBD1. The CDR3 spans 15 residues. V lost 4 bases to trimming and J lost 1 base; unmatched junction nucleotides: 2. The germline gives CDR1 MGHRA, CDR2 YSYEKL. The CDR3 reads CASSRDRGENTEAFF. Written as DNA, the CDR3 is TGCGCCAGCAGCCGGGACAGGGGGGAGAACACTGAAGCTTTCTTT.

This sequence joins TRBV5-1 and TRBJ2-5; weak D call: TRBD1 (6 bases). Trimming took off 3 bases at V and 1 base at J, with 10 bases between the two ends. There are 14 residues in the CDR3. Germline lookup yields CDR1 SGHRS and CDR2 YFSETQ. The CDR3 coding sequence is TGCGCCAGCAGCTCCGGACAGTTCCAAGAGACCCAGTACTTC. This sequence encodes CASSSGQFQETQYF.

The chain employs TRBV4-1 and TRBJ2-1, with D maybe TRBD2 (5 bases). Per germline, CDR1 MGHRA and CDR2 YSYEKL. V was shortened by 3 bases and J by 8 bases, with 11 bases between the two germline ends. The CDR3 is made up of 13 amino acids. The CDR3 bases are TGCGCCAGCAGCCAGAATATCGGGGATGAGCAGTTCTTC. As protein: CASSQNIGDEQFF.

This chain connects TRBV5-1 to TRBJ2-3; 7 bases are shared with TRBD1. Unmatched junction bases numbered 6, after V lost 4 bases and J lost 7 bases. Germline V gene lookup returns CDR1 SGHRS and CDR2 YFSETQ. The CDR3 covers 13 residues. The CDR3 sequence: CASSTGTDNTQYF. CDR3 DNA: TGCGCCAGCAGCACGGGGACAGACAATACGCAGTATTTT.

V usage is TRBV7-2 and J usage is TRBJ2-2, with D perhaps TRBD1 (6 bases). Germline CDR1 SGHTA, CDR2 FQGNSA. There are 16 residues in the CDR3. Trimming left V 1 base short and J 7 bases short, with 16 bases between. CDR3: CASSLERQEAGGELFF. CDR3 coding DNA: TGTGCCAGCAGCTTAGAGAGACAGGAGGCAGGCGGGGAGCTGTTTTTT. Full variable domain (remainder filled in from reference TRBV7-2 and TRBJ2-2): GAGVSQSPSNKVTEKGKDVELRCDPISGHTALYWYRQSLGQGLEFLIYFQGNSAPDKSGLPSDRFSAERTGGSVSTLTIQRTQQEDSAVYLCASSLERQEAGGELFFGEGSRLTVL.

The chain combines TRBV30 with TRBJ1-1; the D gene is possibly TRBD1 (5 bases). Deletions cut 4 bases from V and 2 bases from J, with 14 bases between. This CDR3 spans 14 amino acids. Germline loops: CDR1 GTSNPN, CDR2 SVGIG (reference sequence). The CDR3 DNA sequence: TGTGCCTGGACCCGACAGTATTCTAACACTGAAGCTTTCTTT. This sequence encodes CAWTRQYSNTEAFF.

CDR3 sequence: CSARLGNTIYF. CDR3 bases: TGCAGTGCTAGACTAGGAAACACCATATATTTT. This chain links TRBV20-1 with TRBJ1-3; no firm D call. The germline V gene encodes CDR1 DFQATT and CDR2 SNEGSKA (reference sequence). The CDR3 runs 11 residues. The V gene lost 2 bases and the J gene lost 4 bases, with 3 bases spanning the gap.

This clone was counted a few times. The gene calls are TRBV6-5 and TRBJ1-5; 7 bases fit TRBD1. The junction had 9 bases not matched to a gene; V was cut back by 0 bases and J by 7 bases. CDR3 size: 16 residues. Germline V gene data show CDR1 as MNHEY and CDR2 as SVGAGI. The chain's CDR3 is CASSYSGKGAGQPQHF. For the CDR3, the DNA is TGTGCCAGCAGTTACTCAGGAAAGGGGGCTGGACAGCCCCAGCATTTT.

DNA of the CDR3: TGTGCCAGCAGTTACCGTACTAGCGGCCCCTACAATGAGCAGTTCTTC. It is translated as CASSYRTSGPYNEQFF. The chain is built from TRBV6-5 and TRBJ2-1, with 8 bases identical to TRBD2. The CDR3 covers 16 residues. V lost 2 bases to trimming and J lost 2 bases; unmatched junction nucleotides: 5. Germline values: CDR1 MNHEY, CDR2 SVGAGI.

This chain uses TRBV9 with TRBJ1-5; D uncertain. This CDR3 contains 15 residues. Per germline, CDR1 SGDLS and CDR2 YYNGEE. Trimming left V 0 bases short and J 7 bases short, with 14 bases between. CDR3 in amino acids: CASSVATGVGQPQHF. Written as DNA, the CDR3 is TGTGCCAGCAGCGTAGCTACCGGGGTTGGCCAGCCCCAGCATTTT. Using reference TRBV9 and TRBJ1-5 for the parts outside the CDR3, the full variable domain is DSGVTQTPKHLITATGQRVTLRCSPRSGDLSVYWYQQSLDQGLQFLIQYYNGEERAKGNILERFSAQQFPDLHSELNLSSLELGDSALYFCASSVATGVGQPQHFGDGTRLSIL.

V gene TRBV18 combines with J gene TRBJ1-5; D unresolved. This CDR3 has 18 amino acids. Germline-derived CDR1 and CDR2 are KGHSH and LQKENI. Trimming pared 3 bases from V and 10 bases from J, leaving 28 bases between. The CDR3 protein is CASSPGPPDGRPIFPQHF. In DNA form, the CDR3 reads TGTGCCAGCTCACCGGGTCCCCCCGATGGGAGGCCTATCTTTCCCCAGCATTTT.

The chain joins TRBV7-8 to TRBJ2-6, with TRBD1 as a possible D gene (6 bases). V lost 4 bases, J lost 1 base, and 11 bases lay in between. Germline CDR1 and CDR2: SGHVS and FQNEAQ. The CDR3 consists of 16 residues. The CDR3: CASSSQQGSGANVLTF. DNA for the CDR3: TGTGCCAGCAGCTCTCAACAGGGTTCTGGGGCCAACGTCCTGACTTTC. The whole variable domain, remainder taken from reference TRBV7-8 and TRBJ2-6, is GAGVSQSPRYKVAKRGQDVALRCDPISGHVSLFWYQQALGQGPEFLTYFQNEAQLDKSGLPSDRFFAERPEGSVSTLKIQRTQQEDSAVYLCASSSQQGSGANVLTFGAGSRLTVL.

Sample share makes this clone medium-sized (0.01 to 0.1%). The chain joins TRBV27 to TRBJ2-7, with a possible D match to TRBD1 (6 bases). CDR1 and CDR2 (germline): MNHEY, SMNVEV (reference sequence). The CDR3 consists of 14 residues. V lost 3 bases to trimming and J lost 6 bases, with 15 bases between them. The CDR3 loop reads CASSLGAGQGEQYF. CDR3 sequence (DNA): TGTGCCAGCAGTTTGGGGGCAGGGCAAGGCGAGCAGTACTTC.

This chain joins TRBV2 and TRBJ2-1; D is unresolved. The length of the CDR3 is 12 residues. Trimming took off 3 bases at V and 8 bases at J, with 8 bases between the two ends. CDR1 and CDR2 from the germline V gene are SNHLY and FYNNEI. The CDR3 spells CASSEPGDEQFF. In nucleotides, the CDR3 is TGTGCCAGCAGTGAGCCAGGCGATGAGCAGTTCTTC.

V gene TRBV11-2 combines with J gene TRBJ2-5; TRBD2 matches at 8 bases. CDR1 is SGHAT and CDR2 is FQNNGV in the germline V gene. V lost 5 bases and J lost 4; bases outside the gene matches: 3. This CDR3 has 13 residues. The CDR3 region is CASSRLAGETQYF. In nucleotides, the CDR3 is TGTGCCAGCAGCCGTCTAGCGGGAGAGACCCAGTACTTC.

The V call is TRBV18, the J call TRBJ1-6; D may be TRBD1 (5 bases). Germline lookup yields CDR1 KGHSH and CDR2 LQKENI. V lost 0 bases and J lost 9, with 18 bases in between. The CDR3 contains 17 residues. The CDR3 is CASSPPLLQHQGSPLHF. The CDR3 DNA is TGTGCCAGCTCACCACCGCTCCTACAGCACCAGGGTTCACCCCTCCACTTT. The entire variable domain, with the rest obtained from reference TRBV18 and TRBJ1-6, is as follows: NAGVMQNPRHLVRRRGQEARLRCSPMKGHSHVYWYRQLPEEGLKFMVYLQKENIIDESGMPKERFSAEFPKEGPSILRIQQVVRGDSAAYFCASSPPLLQHQGSPLHFGNGTRLTVT.

The chain combines TRBV15 with TRBJ1-1; D is undetermined. The V and J ends lost 0 bases and 4 bases respectively, with 9 bases between them. The CDR3 contains 14 residues. Germline loops: CDR1 LNHNV, CDR2 YYDKDF (reference sequence). Here the CDR3 DNA reads TGTGCCACCAGCAGAGAGCGAATTAGCACTGAAGCTTTCTTT. It translates to CATSRERISTEAFF.

V is TRBV19 and J is TRBJ2-5, with D maybe TRBD2 (6 bases). Germline V gives CDR1 LNHDA, CDR2 SQIVND (reference sequence). Trimming removed 6 bases from V and 5 bases from J, with 13 bases in between. The length of the CDR3 is 13 residues. The CDR3 DNA follows: TGTGCCAGTAGCGCACTAGCACGGGAGACCCAGTACTTC. This gives the protein CASSALARETQYF.

This chain joins TRBV29-1 and TRBJ2-7; 7 nucleotides agree with TRBD2. The CDR3 is 13 residues long. The germline CDR1 and CDR2 sequences are SQVTM and ANQGSEA. J was trimmed by 3 bases and V by 4 bases; bases with no gene match: 6. The CDR3 DNA reads as TGCAGCGTTGCTGGACTAGGTTTCTACGAGCAGTACTTC. Its translation: CSVAGLGFYEQYF.

On this clone: Within the sample, other DNA sequences also encode this same CDR3. The chain links TRBV5-1 to TRBJ1-1, with 7 bases identical to TRBD1. J was trimmed by 2 bases and V by 5 bases; bases with no gene match: 6. This CDR3 spans 14 amino acids. Germline CDR1 SGHRS, CDR2 YFSETQ. The CDR3 here is CASSLGGPNTEAFF. The DNA for the CDR3 is TGCGCCAGCAGTTTAGGGGGCCCTAACACTGAAGCTTTCTTT. Full variable domain (outside the CDR3, taken from reference TRBV5-1 and TRBJ1-1): KAGVTQTPRYLIKTRGQQVTLSCSPISGHRSVSWYQQTPGQGLQFLFEYFSETQRNKGNFPGRFSGRQFSNSRSEMNVSTLELGDSALYLCASSLGGPNTEAFFGQGTRLTVV.